The T cell receptor beta chain described here comes from a study of blood T cell dynamics during melanoma immunotherapy. TCRdb's copy holds only in-frame clones and misses some; the assay was immunoSEQ multiplex PCR. The sample holds 25,000 to 30,000 clones; over 80% are singletons and the top ten take 10%. As to time point: week 3, after first cycle of checkpoint inhibitor. Prior systemic cancer therapy, immunosuppressant use and other active malignancies excluded patients. With respect to this clone: Antigen unknown.

Study results and caveats: Clones driving repertoire changes may be melanoma-specific or general immune activation.

The sequenced sample was blood, obtained from a patient treated with checkpoint blockade. The receptor was derived from a human donor with melanoma.

The CDR3 loop is CASRFQGSSYEQYF. DNA for the CDR3: TGCGCCAGCAGGTTCCAGGGAAGCTCCTACGAGCAGTACTTC. This sequence joins TRBV5-1 and TRBJ2-7; maybe TRBD1 (5 bases). Germline values: CDR1 SGHRS, CDR2 YFSETQ. Between the trimmed V and J ends, which lost 5 bases and 0 bases, there was a span of 12 bases. This CDR3 has 14 residues.